What follows describes a single T cell receptor beta chain. The antigen is not known. These data originate in a study of cytomegalovirus exposure and HLA in healthy donors. Study-wide results and limits: It was confirmed in vitro that a few of the CMV-associated chains were specific for CMV antigens. Later examination showed HLA-associated TCR beta chains had greater clonal expansion than equally common others. Reportedly, TCR beta sequences accurately predicted HLA-A and HLA-B alleles in most subjects. A later look showed TCR association rates differing by HLA locus, highest for DRB1 and lowest for HLA-C.

The PCR used 60 Vbeta and 13 Jbeta primers. Only in-frame clones appear in the TCRdb table, and some are missing; sequencing was by immunoSEQ multiplex PCR. The sample holds fewer than 130,000 clones, approximately 70% seen once. Sequencing input: PBMCs. The sequence was collected from a man younger than 45 in good health and CMV-seropositive.

In DNA form, the CDR3 reads TGCGCCAGCAGCCAAGACAGGAATCCTGAAGCTTTCTTT. Protein product: CASSQDRNPEAFF. The rearrangement joins TRBV4-1 to TRBJ1-1, with D hard to call. Trimming took 0 bases from V and 6 from J, leaving 8 bases between them. CDR3 size: 13 residues. Looked up from germline, CDR1 is MGHRA and CDR2 is YSYEKL.